The clone carrying this T cell receptor (beta chain) appeared many times. The CDR3 has 13 amino acids. The ends were cut back, 0 bases at V and 7 bases at J, with 12 bases in the middle. In germline, CDR1 is DFQATT, CDR2 SNEGSKA (reference sequence). The CDR3 regions of TCR beta were amplified from RNA transcripts. The study used the HTBI primer set for a first-round RT-PCR of the TCR CDR3. TCRdb re-called the multiplex PCR reads with MiXCR, one entry per CDR3 protein. The table has about 360,000 distinct CDR3 sequences, over 10% seen once. The data derive from a study of T cells in Graves' hyperthyroidism and ophthalmopathy.

V usage is TRBV20-1 and J usage is TRBJ1-2; D unresolved. The sequencing sample was made of blood. This TCR came from a woman aged 18-29 years with Graves' hyperthyroidism. The CDR3 bases are TGCAGTGCTAGAGAAATAAAGTTCGGTGGCTACACCTTC. It specifies CSAREIKFGGYTF.